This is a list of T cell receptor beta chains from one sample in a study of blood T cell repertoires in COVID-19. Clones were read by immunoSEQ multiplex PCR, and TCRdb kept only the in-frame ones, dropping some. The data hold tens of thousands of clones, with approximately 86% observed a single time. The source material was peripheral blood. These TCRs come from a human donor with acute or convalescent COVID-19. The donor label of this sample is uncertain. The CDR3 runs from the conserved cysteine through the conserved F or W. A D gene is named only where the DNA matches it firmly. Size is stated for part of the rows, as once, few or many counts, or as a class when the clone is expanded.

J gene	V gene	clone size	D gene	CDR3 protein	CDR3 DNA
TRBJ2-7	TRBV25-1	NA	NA	CASRGPDSSYEQYF	TGTGCCAGCAGGGGCCCCGACAGCTCCTACGAGCAGTACTTC
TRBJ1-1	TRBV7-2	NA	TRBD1	CASSPRTGAVTEAFF	TGTGCCAGCAGCCCCAGGACAGGGGCCGTTACTGAAGCTTTCTTT
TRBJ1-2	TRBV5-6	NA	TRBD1	CASSLAKGQASYGYTF	TGTGCCAGCAGCTTGGCCAAAGGACAGGCCTCCTATGGCTACACCTTC
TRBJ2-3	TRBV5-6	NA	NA	CASNSYREYSDTQYF	TGTGCCAGCAATTCTTACAGGGAGTACTCAGATACGCAGTATTTT
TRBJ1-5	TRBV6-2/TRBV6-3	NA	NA	CASSYSGHQGQPQHF	TGTGCCAGCAGTTACTCGGGGCACCAGGGTCAGCCCCAGCATTTT
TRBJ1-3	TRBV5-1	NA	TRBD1	CASSLLQGASGNTIYF	TGCGCCAGCAGCCTTCTGCAGGGGGCCTCTGGAAACACCATATATTTT
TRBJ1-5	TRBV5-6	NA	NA	CASSLGGYQPQHF	TGTGCCAGCAGCCTGGGAGGTTATCAGCCCCAGCATTTT
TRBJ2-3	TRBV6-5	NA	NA	CASSYNPNRADTQYF	TGTGCCAGCAGTTACAATCCCAACAGGGCAGATACGCAGTATTTT
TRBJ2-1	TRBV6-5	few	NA	CASSLGSNSYNEQFF	TGTGCCAGCAGCCTCGGGAGCAACTCCTACAATGAGCAGTTCTTC
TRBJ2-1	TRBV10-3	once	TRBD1	CAISRDRAYNEQFF	TGTGCCATCAGTAGGGACAGGGCTTACAATGAGCAGTTCTTC
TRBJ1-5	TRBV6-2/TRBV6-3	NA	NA	CASSQRLRPQHF	TGTGCCAGCAGTCAGCGGCTCAGGCCCCAGCATTTT
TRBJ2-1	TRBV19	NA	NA	CASSVTSWSSYNEQFF	TGTGCCAGTAGTGTAACCAGTTGGAGCTCCTACAATGAGCAGTTCTTC
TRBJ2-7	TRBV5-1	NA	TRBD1	CASSLQGAGAYEQYF	TGCGCCAGCAGCTTGCAGGGGGCCGGGGCCTACGAGCAGTACTTC
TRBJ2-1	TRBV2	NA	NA	CASSEKGSGLSYNEQFF	TGTGCCAGCAGTGAAAAGGGGTCGGGACTCTCCTACAATGAGCAGTTCTTC
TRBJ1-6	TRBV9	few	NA	CASNQQGLWSPLHF	TGTGCCAGCAACCAACAGGGTCTTTGGTCACCCCTCCACTTT
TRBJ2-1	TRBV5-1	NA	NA	CASSLSSAYNEQFF	TGCGCCAGCAGCTTATCTAGCGCTTACAATGAGCAGTTCTTC
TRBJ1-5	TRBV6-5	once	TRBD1	CASRGTGNQPQHF	TGTGCCAGCAGGGGGACAGGGAATCAGCCCCAGCATTTT
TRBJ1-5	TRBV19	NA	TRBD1	CASRPTGRSNQPQHF	TGTGCCAGTAGACCGACAGGGCGGAGCAATCAGCCCCAGCATTTT
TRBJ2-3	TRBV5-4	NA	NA	CASSLTRGDTQYF	TGTGCCAGCAGCCTAACTCGGGGGGATACGCAGTATTTT
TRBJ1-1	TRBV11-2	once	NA	CASSLDTATEAFF	TGTGCCAGCAGCTTAGACACAGCCACTGAAGCTTTCTTT
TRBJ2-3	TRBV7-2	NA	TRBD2	CASSLRRGGTDTQYF	TGTGCCAGCAGCTTACGGCGGGGGGGCACAGATACGCAGTATTTT
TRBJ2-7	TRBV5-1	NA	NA	CASSLGPGYAYEQYF	TGCGCCAGCAGCTTGGGGCCAGGATATGCTTACGAGCAGTACTTC
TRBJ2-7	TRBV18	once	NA	CASSPPTGNYEQYF	TGTGCCAGCTCCCCACCAACAGGAAACTACGAGCAGTACTTC
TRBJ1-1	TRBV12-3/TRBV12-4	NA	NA	CASSYRMGTEAFF	TGTGCCAGCAGCTACAGGATGGGAACTGAAGCTTTCTTT
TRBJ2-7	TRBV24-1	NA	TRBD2	CATSDLVGLAVGSYEQYF	TGTGCCACCAGTGATTTGGTTGGACTAGCGGTTGGGTCCTACGAGCAGTACTTC
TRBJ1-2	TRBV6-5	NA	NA	CASRGEGNYGYTF	TGTGCCAGCAGGGGGGAGGGCAACTATGGCTACACCTTC
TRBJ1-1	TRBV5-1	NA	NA	CASSLVPRDMNTEAFF	TGCGCCAGCAGCTTGGTCCCGAGGGACATGAACACTGAAGCTTTCTTT
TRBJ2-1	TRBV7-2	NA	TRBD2	CASSPLSGGADEQFF	TGTGCCAGCAGCCCCCTAAGCGGGGGGGCCGATGAGCAGTTCTTC
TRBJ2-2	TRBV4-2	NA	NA	CASSQERGGAFTGELFF	TGTGCCAGCAGCCAAGAAAGAGGGGGGGCCTTCACCGGGGAGCTGTTTTTT
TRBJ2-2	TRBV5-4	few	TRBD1	CASSASGGMNTGELFF	TGTGCCAGCAGCGCCTCAGGGGGCATGAACACCGGGGAGCTGTTTTTT
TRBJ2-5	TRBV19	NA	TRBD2	CASSIGGQETQYF	TGTGCCAGTAGTATCGGGGGGCAAGAGACCCAGTACTTC
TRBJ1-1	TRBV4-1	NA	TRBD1	CASTEGALNTEAFF	TGCGCCAGCACCGAGGGGGCTTTGAACACTGAAGCTTTCTTT
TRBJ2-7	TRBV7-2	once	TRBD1	CASSRDRGQYEQYF	TGTGCCAGCAGTCGAGACAGGGGACAGTACGAGCAGTACTTC
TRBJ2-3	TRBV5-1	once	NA	CASSLGQAAGDTQYF	TGCGCCAGCAGCTTGGGACAGGCGGCGGGAGATACGCAGTATTTT
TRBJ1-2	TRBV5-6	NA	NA	CASSPPDVNFNYGYTF	TGTGCCAGCAGCCCACCCGATGTTAACTTTAACTATGGCTACACCTTC
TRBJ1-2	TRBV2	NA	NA	CASSPSPVYGYTF	TGTGCCAGCAGTCCCTCTCCAGTGTATGGCTACACCTTC
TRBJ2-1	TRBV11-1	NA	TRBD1	CASSGQGAGEQFF	TGTGCCAGCAGTGGACAGGGGGCGGGTGAGCAGTTCTTC
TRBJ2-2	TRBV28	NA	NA	CASRIGGVSTGELFF	TGTGCCAGCAGGATCGGGGGTGTTAGTACCGGGGAGCTGTTTTTT
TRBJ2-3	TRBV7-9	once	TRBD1	CASSQPGQGRDTQYF	TGTGCCAGCAGCCAACCGGGACAGGGGAGAGATACGCAGTATTTT
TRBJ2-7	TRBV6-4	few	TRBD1	CASSDSDRVASYEQYF	TGTGCCAGCAGTGACTCCGACAGGGTGGCCTCCTACGAGCAGTACTTC
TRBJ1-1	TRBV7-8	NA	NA	CASTLWEDNTEAFF	TGTGCCAGCACTTTATGGGAGGATAACACTGAAGCTTTCTTT
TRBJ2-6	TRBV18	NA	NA	CASSPDRGANVLTF	TGTGCCAGCTCACCAGACAGGGGGGCCAACGTCCTGACTTTC
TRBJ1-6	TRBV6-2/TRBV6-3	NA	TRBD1	CASSHRGLSYNSPLHF	TGTGCCAGCAGTCACAGGGGGCTCTCCTATAATTCACCCCTCCACTTT
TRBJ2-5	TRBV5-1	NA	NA	CASSATGVQETQYF	TGCGCCAGCAGCGCGACAGGCGTCCAAGAGACCCAGTACTTC
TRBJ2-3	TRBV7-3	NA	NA	CASSPISGSIDTQYF	TGTGCCAGCAGCCCGATTTCCGGGAGTATTGATACGCAGTATTTT
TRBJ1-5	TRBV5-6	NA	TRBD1	CASSSGQEDQPQHF	TGTGCCAGCAGCTCGGGACAGGAGGATCAGCCCCAGCATTTT
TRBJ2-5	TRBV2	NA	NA	CASSLQGGFGETQYF	TGTGCCAGCAGTCTGCAGGGAGGATTCGGAGAGACCCAGTACTTC
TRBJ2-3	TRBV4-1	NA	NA	CASSQRFSRDTQYF	TGCGCCAGCAGCCAAAGATTTAGCCGGGATACGCAGTATTTT
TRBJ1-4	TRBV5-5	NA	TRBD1	CASSLTPSVTGFSRDEKLFF	TGTGCCAGCAGCTTAACCCCTTCAGTGACAGGGTTCAGCCGGGATGAAAAACTGTTTTTT
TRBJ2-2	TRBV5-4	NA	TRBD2	CASSLSGGRTGELFF	TGTGCCAGCAGCTTGAGCGGGGGTCGGACCGGGGAGCTGTTTTTT